The sequence of this T cell receptor beta chain was determined in a study of tumor and adjacent non-tumor tissue in lung cancer. Findings and caveats of the study: Shorter survival was associated with higher TCR diversity in tumors.

A modified ARM-PCR protocol with three rounds of nested PCR amplified TCRbeta. TCRdb reprocessed the multiplex PCR reads with MiXCR, giving one entry per CDR3 protein. The data hold fewer than 130,000 distinct CDR3 sequences, with approximately 84% observed a single time. No cell sorting was done before RNA was extracted from the tissue. The CDR3 extends over 14 amino acids. Germline V CDR1 and CDR2: SGHRS, YFSETQ. With V trimmed by 5 bases and J by 7 bases, 6 bases remained unmatched. Regarding this clonotype: What it binds is unknown. This may arise from a read error, as a much more abundant clone is one base away.

The J gene is TRBJ1-6, the V gene TRBV5-1, with 7 bases lining up with TRBD1. The sample comprised lung tumor tissue. The sequence came from a man between 65 and 80 years old with non-small cell lung cancer. The CDR3 here is CASRLGTENSPLHF. The DNA for the CDR3 is TGCGCCAGCAGACTCGGGACAGAGAATTCACCCCTCCACTTT.